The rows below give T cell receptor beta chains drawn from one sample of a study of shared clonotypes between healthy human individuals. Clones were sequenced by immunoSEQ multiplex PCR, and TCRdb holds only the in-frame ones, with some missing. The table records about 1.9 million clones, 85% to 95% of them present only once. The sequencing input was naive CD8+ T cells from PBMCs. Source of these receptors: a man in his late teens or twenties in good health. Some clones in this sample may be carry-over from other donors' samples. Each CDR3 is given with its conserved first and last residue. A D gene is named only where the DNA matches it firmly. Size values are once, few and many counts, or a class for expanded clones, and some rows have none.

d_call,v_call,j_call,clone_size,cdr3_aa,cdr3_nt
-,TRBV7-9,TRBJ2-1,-,CASSYASEDEQFF,TGTGCCAGCAGCTACGCTAGCGAGGATGAGCAGTTCTTC
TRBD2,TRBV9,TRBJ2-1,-,CASSASTSGRSGNEQFF,TGTGCCAGCAGCGCCTCGACTAGCGGGAGAAGTGGTAATGAGCAGTTCTTC
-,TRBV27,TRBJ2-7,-,CASSLVFSPAPREQYF,TGTGCCAGCAGTTTAGTTTTCAGTCCGGCCCCCCGCGAGCAGTACTTC
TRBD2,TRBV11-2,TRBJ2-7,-,CASSHKSGTAREQYF,TGTGCCAGCAGCCACAAAAGCGGGACCGCTCGAGAGCAGTACTTC
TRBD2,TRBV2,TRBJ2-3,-,CASSEGPRLAGVDTQYF,TGTGCCAGCAGTGAGGGCCCCCGACTAGCGGGAGTAGATACGCAGTATTTT
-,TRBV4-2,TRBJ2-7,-,CASSQGRPGLGRYEQYF,TGTGCCAGCAGCCAGGGCAGGCCGGGACTGGGAAGGTACGAGCAGTACTTC
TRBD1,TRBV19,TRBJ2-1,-,CASSGSGTGWYEQFF,TGTGCCAGTAGTGGGTCGGGGACAGGGTGGTATGAGCAGTTCTTC
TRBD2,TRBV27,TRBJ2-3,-,CASSLSRGDTQYF,TGTGCCAGCAGTTTATCGCGGGGGGATACGCAGTATTTT
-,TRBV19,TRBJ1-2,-,CASTTDYGYTF,TGTGCCAGTACGACAGACTATGGCTACACCTTC
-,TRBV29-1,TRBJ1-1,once,CSEVGGRTEAFF,TGCAGCGAGGTGGGGGGTAGAACTGAAGCTTTCTTT
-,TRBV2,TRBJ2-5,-,CASSDLLTQYQETQYF,TGTGCCAGCAGCGACCTACTCACACAGTACCAAGAGACCCAGTACTTC
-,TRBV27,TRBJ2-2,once,CASSFLRATGELFF,TGTGCCAGCAGTTTTCTCAGGGCCACCGGGGAGCTGTTTTTT
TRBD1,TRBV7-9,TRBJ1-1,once,CASRQGASLNTEAFF,TGTGCCAGCAGACAGGGGGCCAGTTTGAACACTGAAGCTTTCTTT
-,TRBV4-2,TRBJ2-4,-,CASSQDIPGIQYF,TGTGCCAGCAGCCAAGATATCCCTGGCATTCAGTACTTC
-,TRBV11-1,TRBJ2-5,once,CASTGRFHETQYF,TGTGCCAGCACCGGCAGGTTCCATGAGACCCAGTACTTC
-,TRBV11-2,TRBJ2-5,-,CASSLEVADIETQYF,TGTGCCAGCAGCTTAGAGGTCGCGGATATAGAGACCCAGTACTTC